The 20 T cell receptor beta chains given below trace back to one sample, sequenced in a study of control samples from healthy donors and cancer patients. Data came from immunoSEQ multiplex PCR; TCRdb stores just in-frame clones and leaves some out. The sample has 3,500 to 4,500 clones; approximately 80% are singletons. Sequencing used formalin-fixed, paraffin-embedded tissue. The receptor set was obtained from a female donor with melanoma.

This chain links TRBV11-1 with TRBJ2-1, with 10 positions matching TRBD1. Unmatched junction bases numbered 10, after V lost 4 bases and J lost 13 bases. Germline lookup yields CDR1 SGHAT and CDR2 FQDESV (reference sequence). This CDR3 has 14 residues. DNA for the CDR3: TGTGCCAGCAGCTGGACAGGGGGGACCCTGGGACAGTTCTTC. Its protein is CASSWTGGTLGQFF. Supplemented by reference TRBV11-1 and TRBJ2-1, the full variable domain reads EAEVAQSPRYKITEKSQAVAFWCDPISGHATLYWYRQILGQGPELLVQFQDESVVDDSQLPKDRFSAERLKGVDSTLKIQPAELGDSAMYLCASSWTGGTLGQFFGPGTRLTVL.

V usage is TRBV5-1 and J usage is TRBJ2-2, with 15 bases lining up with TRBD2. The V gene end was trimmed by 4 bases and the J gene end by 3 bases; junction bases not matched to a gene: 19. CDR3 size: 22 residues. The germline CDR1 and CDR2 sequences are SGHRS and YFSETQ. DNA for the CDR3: TGCGCCAGCAGCGCCGGACAGGGCTTCTGGACTAGCGGGAGGGCCCACACCGGGGAGCTGTTTTTT. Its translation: CASSAGQGFWTSGRAHTGELFF.

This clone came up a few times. The CDR3 loop is CASSSLVEQYF. The CDR3 DNA reads TGTGCCAGCAGTTCTCTTGTGGAGCAGTACTTC. The rearrangement uses TRBV28 and TRBJ2-7; D not resolved. CDR1 MDHEN and CDR2 SYDVKM come from the germline V gene. The CDR3 contains 11 residues. V was trimmed by 4 bases and J by 7 bases, leaving 8 bases between them.

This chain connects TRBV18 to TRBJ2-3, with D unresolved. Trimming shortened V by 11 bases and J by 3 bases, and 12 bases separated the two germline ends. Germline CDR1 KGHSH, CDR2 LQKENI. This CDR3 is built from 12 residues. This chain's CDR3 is CAEGESTDTQYF. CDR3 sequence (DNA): TGTGCCGAAGGCGAGTCGACAGATACGCAGTATTTT.

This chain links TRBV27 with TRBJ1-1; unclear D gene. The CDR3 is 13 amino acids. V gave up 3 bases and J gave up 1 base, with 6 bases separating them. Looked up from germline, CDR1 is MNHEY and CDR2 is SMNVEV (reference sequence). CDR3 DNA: TGTGCCAGCAGTTTTTCTGGGAACACTGAAGCTTTCTTT. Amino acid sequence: CASSFSGNTEAFF.

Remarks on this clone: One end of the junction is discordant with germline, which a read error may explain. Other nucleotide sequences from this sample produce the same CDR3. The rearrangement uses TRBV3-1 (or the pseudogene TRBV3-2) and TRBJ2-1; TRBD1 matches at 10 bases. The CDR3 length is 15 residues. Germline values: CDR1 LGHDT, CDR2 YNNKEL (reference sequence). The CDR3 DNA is TGTGCCAGTAGCCCCGGGACAGGGGTCCACAATGAGCAGTTCTTC. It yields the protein CASSPGTGVHNEQFF.

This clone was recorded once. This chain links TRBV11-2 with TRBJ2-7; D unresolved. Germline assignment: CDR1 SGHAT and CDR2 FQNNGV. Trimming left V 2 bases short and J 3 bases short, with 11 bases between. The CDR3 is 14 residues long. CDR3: CASSLSTAGYEQYF. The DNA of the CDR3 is TGTGCCAGCAGCTTATCCACAGCAGGCTACGAGCAGTACTTC. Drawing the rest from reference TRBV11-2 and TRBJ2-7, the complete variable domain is EAGVAQSPRYKIIEKRQSVAFWCNPISGHATLYWYQQILGQGPKLLIQFQNNGVVDDSQLPKDRFSAERLKGVDSTLKIQPAKLEDSAVYLCASSLSTAGYEQYFGPGTRLTVT.

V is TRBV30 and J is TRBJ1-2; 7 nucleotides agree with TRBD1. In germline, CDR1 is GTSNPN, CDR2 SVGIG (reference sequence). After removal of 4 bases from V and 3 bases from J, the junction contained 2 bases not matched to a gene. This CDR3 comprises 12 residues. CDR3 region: CAWTTGYYGYTF. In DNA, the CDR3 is TGTGCCTGGACGACAGGGTACTATGGCTACACCTTC.

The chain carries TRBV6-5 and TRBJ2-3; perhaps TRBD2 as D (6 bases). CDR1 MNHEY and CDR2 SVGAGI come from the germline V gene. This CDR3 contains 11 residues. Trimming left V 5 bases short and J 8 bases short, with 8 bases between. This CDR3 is CASSLGGTQYF. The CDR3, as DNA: TGTGCCAGCAGTCTGGGGGGTACGCAGTATTTT.

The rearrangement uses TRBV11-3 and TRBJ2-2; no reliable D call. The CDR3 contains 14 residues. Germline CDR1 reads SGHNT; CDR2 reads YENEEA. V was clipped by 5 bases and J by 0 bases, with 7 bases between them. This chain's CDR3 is CASSPKPNTGELFF. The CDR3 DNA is TGTGCCAGCAGCCCTAAGCCGAACACCGGGGAGCTGTTTTTT.

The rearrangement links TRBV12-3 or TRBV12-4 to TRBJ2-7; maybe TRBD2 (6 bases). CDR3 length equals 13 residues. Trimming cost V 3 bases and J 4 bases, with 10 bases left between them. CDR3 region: CASSFGRGYEQYF. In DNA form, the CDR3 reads TGTGCCAGCAGTTTCGGGCGGGGATACGAGCAGTACTTC.

Written as DNA, the CDR3 is TGTGCCAGCAGCTTCGGGCTGAGCTCCTACAATGAGCAGTTCTTC. Protein product: CASSFGLSSYNEQFF. The gene calls are TRBV7-2 and TRBJ2-1; D unclear. The germline gives CDR1 SGHTA, CDR2 FQGNSA. The V end lost 3 bases, the J end lost 0 bases, and 9 bases lay between the germline ends. The CDR3 is 15 residues long.

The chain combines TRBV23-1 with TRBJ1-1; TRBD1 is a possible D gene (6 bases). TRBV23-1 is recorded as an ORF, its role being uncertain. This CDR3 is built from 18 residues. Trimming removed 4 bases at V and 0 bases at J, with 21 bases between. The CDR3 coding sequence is TGCGCCAGCAGTCGTTTCGGGACAAGGATAACGTTGAACACTGAAGCTTTCTTT. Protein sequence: CASSRFGTRITLNTEAFF.

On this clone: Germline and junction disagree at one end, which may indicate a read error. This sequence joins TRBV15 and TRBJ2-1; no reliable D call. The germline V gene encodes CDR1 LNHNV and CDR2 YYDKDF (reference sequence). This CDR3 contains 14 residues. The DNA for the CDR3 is TGTGCCACCAGCAGAGATCTAAGAAGCCATGAGCAATTCTTC. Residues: CATSRDLRSHEQFF.

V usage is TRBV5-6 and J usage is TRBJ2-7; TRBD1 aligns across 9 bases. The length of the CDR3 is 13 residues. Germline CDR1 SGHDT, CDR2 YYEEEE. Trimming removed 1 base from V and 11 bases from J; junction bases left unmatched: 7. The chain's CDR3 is CASSLWGQGGKYF. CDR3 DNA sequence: TGTGCCAGCAGCTTGTGGGGACAGGGTGGCAAGTACTTC.

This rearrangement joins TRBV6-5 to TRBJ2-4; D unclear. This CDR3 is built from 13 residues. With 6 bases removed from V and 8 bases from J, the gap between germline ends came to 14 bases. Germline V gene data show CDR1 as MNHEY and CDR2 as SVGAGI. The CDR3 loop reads CASRSLVRDIQYF. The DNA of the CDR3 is TGTGCCAGCAGATCCCTCGTGAGAGACATTCAGTACTTC.

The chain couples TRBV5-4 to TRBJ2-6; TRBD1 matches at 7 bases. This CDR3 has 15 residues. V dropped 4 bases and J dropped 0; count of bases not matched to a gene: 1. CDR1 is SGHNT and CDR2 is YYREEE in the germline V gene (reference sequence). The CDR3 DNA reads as TGTGCCAGCAGCCGACAGGGCTCTGGGGCCAACGTCCTGACTTTC. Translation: CASSRQGSGANVLTF. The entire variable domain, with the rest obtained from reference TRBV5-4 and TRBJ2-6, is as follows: ETGVTQSPTHLIKTRGQQVTLRCSSQSGHNTVSWYQQALGQGPQFIFQYYREEENGRGNFPPRFSGLQFPNYSSELNVNALELDDSALYLCASSRQGSGANVLTFGAGSRLTVL.

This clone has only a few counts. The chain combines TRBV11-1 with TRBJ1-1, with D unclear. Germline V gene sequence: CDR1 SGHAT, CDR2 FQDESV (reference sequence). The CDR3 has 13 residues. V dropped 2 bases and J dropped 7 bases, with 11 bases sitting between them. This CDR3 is CASSLSPAFEAFF. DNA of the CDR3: TGTGCCAGCAGCTTAAGCCCAGCTTTTGAAGCTTTCTTT. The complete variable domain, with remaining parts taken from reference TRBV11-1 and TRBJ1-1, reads EAEVAQSPRYKITEKSQAVAFWCDPISGHATLYWYRQILGQGPELLVQFQDESVVDDSQLPKDRFSAERLKGVDSTLKIQPAELGDSAMYLCASSLSPAFEAFFGQGTRLTVV.

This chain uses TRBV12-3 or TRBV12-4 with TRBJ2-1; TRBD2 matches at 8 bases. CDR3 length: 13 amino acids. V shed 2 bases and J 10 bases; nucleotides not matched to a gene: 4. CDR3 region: CASSLLAGGEQFF. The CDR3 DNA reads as TGTGCCAGCAGTTTACTAGCGGGCGGCGAGCAGTTCTTC.

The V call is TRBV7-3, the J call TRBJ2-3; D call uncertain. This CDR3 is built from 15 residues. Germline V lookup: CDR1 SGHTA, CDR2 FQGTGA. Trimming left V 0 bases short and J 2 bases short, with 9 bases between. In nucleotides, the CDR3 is TGTGCCAGCAGCTTAACGGCGGCTGTCACAGATACGCAGTATTTT. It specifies CASSLTAAVTDTQYF.